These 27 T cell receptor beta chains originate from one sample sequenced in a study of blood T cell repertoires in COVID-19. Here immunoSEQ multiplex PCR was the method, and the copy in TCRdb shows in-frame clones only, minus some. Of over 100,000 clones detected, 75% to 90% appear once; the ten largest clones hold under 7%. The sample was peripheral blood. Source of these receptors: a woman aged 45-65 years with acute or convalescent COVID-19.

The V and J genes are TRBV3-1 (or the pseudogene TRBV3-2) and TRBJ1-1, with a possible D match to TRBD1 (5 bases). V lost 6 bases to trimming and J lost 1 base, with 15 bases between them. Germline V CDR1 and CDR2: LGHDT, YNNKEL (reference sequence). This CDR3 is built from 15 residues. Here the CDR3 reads CASRAGLSRNTEAFF. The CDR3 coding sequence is TGTGCCAGCAGGGCAGGGCTTTCAAGGAACACTGAAGCTTTCTTT.

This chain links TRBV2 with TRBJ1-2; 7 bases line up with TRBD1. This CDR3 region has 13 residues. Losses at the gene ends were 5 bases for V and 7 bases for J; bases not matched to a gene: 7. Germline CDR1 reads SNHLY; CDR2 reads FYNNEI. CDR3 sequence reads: CASSTMQGGGYTF. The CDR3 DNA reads TGTGCCAGCAGTACTATGCAGGGGGGTGGCTACACCTTC.

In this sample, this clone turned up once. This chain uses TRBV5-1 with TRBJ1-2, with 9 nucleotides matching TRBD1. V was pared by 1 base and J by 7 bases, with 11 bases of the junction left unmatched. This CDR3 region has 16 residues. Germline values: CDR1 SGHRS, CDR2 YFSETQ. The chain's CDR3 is CASSLSPGTGYGGYTF. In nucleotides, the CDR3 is TGCGCCAGCAGCTTGAGCCCCGGGACAGGGTATGGTGGCTACACCTTC. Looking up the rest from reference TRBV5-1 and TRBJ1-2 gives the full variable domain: KAGVTQTPRYLIKTRGQQVTLSCSPISGHRSVSWYQQTPGQGLQFLFEYFSETQRNKGNFPGRFSGRQFSNSRSEMNVSTLELGDSALYLCASSLSPGTGYGGYTFGSGTRLTVV.

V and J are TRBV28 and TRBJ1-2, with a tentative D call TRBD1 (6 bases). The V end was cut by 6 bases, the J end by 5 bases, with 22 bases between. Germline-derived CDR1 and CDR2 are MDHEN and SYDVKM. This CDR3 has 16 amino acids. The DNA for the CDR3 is TGTGCCAGCAGCCCCGGTGGCAGGGGTCGGTATTATGGCTACACCTTC. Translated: CASSPGGRGRYYGYTF.

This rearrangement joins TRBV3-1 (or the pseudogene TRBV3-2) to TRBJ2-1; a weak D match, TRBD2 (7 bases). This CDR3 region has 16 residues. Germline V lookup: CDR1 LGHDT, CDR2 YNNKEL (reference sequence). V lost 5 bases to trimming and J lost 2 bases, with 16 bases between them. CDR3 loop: CASSSLVGGAYNEQFF. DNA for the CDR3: TGTGCCAGCAGCTCCCTAGTAGGGGGGGCCTACAATGAGCAGTTCTTC.

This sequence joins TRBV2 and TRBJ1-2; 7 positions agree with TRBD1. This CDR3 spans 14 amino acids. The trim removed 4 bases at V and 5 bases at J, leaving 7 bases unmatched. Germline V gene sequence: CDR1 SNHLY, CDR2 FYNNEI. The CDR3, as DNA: TGTGCCAGCAGTGCAGAGACAGGGACGTATGGCTACACCTTC. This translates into CASSAETGTYGYTF.

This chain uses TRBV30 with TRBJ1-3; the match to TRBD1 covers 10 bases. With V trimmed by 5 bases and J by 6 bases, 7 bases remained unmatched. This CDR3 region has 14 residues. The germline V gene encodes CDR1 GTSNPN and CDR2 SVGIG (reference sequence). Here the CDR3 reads CAWGNGQGVNTIYF. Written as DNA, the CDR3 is TGTGCCTGGGGGAACGGACAGGGGGTAAACACCATATATTTT.

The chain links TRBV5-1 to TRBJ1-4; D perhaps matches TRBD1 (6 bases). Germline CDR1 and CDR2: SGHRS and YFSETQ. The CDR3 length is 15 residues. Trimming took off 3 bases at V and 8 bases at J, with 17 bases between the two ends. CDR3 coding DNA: TGCGCCAGCAGCTCCGGCGACAGGACGGACGAAAAACTGTTTTTT. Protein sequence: CASSSGDRTDEKLFF.

The CDR3 loop reads CASSGQGSSPLHF. CDR3 DNA sequence: TGTGCCAGCAGTGGACAGGGGAGTTCACCCCTCCACTTT. The chain links TRBV12-3 or TRBV12-4 to TRBJ1-6, with 9 bases aligning to TRBD1. The ends lost 5 bases at V and 9 bases at J; junction bases unmatched: 2. This CDR3 is 13 amino acids long.

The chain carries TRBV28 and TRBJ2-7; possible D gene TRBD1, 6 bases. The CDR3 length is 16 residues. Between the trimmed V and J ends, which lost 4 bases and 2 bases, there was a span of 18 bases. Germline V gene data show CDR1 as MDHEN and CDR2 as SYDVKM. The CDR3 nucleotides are TGTGCCAGCAGTTCCCCGGCGGCAGGGGCAACCTACGAGCAGTACTTC. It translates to CASSSPAAGATYEQYF.

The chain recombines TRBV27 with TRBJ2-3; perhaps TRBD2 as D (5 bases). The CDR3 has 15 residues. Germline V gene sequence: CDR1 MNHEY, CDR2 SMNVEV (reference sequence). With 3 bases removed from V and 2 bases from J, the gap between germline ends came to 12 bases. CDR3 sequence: CASSLLSGYTDTQYF. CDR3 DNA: TGTGCCAGCAGTTTGCTATCGGGGTACACAGATACGCAGTATTTT.

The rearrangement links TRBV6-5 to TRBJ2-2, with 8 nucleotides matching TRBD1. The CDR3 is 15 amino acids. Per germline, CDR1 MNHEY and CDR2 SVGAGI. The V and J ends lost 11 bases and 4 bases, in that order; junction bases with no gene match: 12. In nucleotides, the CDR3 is TGTGCCGCGCGCTCAGGGGGCGTCGGCACCGGGGAGCTGTTTTTT. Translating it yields CAARSGGVGTGELFF.

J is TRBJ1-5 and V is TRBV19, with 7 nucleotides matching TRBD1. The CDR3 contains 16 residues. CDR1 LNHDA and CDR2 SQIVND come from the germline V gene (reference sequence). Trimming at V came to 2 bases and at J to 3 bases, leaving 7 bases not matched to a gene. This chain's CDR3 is CASSIRGQILNQPQHF. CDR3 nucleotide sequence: TGTGCCAGTAGTATAAGGGGACAGATCCTCAATCAGCCCCAGCATTTT.

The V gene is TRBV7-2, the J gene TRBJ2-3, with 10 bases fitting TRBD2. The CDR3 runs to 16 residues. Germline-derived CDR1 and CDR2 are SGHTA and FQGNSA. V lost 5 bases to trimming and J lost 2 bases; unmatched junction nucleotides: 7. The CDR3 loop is CASSPGTSVLTDTQYF. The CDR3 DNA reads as TGTGCCAGCAGCCCAGGGACTAGCGTCCTCACAGATACGCAGTATTTT.

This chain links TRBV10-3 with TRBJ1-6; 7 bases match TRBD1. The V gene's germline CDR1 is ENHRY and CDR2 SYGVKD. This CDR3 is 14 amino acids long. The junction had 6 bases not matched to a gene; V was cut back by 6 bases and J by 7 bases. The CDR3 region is CAIRAAQGNSPLHF. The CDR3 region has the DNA TGTGCCATCAGGGCGGCACAGGGGAATTCACCCCTCCACTTT.

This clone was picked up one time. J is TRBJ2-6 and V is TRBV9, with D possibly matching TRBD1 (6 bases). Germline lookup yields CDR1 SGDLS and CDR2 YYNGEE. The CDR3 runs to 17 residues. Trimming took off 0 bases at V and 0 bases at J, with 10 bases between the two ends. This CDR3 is CASSVAIGGSGANVLTF. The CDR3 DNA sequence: TGTGCCAGCAGCGTAGCAATAGGGGGCTCTGGGGCCAACGTCCTGACTTTC.

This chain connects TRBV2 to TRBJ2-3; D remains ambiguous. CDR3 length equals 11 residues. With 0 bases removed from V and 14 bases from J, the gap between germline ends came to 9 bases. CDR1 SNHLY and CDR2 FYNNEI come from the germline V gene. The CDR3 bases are TGTGCCAGCAGTGAAGCTAGCTCTTTGTATTTT. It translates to CASSEASSLYF. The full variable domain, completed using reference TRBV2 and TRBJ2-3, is EPEVTQTPSHQVTQMGQEVILRCVPISNHLYFYWYRQILGQKVEFLVSFYNNEISEKSEIFDDQFSVERPDGSNFTLKIRSTKLEDSAMYFCASSEASSLYFGPGTRLTVL.

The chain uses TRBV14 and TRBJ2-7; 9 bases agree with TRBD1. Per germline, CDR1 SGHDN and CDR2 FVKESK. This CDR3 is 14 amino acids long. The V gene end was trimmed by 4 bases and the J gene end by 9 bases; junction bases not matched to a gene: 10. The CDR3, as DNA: TGTGCCAGCAGCCCCTATACAACGACAGGGGGGCAGTACTTC. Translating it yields CASSPYTTTGGQYF.

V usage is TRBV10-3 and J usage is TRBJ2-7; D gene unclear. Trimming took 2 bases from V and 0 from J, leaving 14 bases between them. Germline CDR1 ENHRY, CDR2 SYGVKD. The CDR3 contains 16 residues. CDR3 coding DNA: TGTGCCATCAGTGAGATTCGCTCCGTCAGCTCCTACGAGCAGTACTTC. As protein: CAISEIRSVSSYEQYF.

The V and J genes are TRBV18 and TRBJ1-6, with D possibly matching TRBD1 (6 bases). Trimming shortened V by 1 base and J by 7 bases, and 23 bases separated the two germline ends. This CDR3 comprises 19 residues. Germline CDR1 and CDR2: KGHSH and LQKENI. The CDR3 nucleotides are TGTGCCAGCTCACCACGGGGAGGGGCAGGGGCTCTACCCAATTCACCCCTCCACTTT. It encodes CASSPRGGAGALPNSPLHF. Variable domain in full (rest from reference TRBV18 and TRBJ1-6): NAGVMQNPRHLVRRRGQEARLRCSPMKGHSHVYWYRQLPEEGLKFMVYLQKENIIDESGMPKERFSAEFPKEGPSILRIQQVVRGDSAAYFCASSPRGGAGALPNSPLHFGNGTRLTVT.

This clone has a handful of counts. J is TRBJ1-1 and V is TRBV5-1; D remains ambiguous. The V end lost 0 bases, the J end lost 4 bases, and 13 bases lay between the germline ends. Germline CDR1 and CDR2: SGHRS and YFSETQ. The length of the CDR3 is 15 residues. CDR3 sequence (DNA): TGCGCCAGCAGCTTGGACGGTATGCTTAGCACTGAAGCTTTCTTT. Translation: CASSLDGMLSTEAFF.

The CDR3: CATSDSSGTDTQYF. The CDR3 DNA reads as TGTGCCACCAGTGATTCCAGCGGCACAGATACGCAGTATTTT. The chain couples TRBV24-1 to TRBJ2-3; D gene ambiguous. Trimming removed 2 bases from V and 1 base from J, with 6 bases in between. The CDR3 totals 14 residues. Germline CDR1 KGHDR, CDR2 SFDVKD.

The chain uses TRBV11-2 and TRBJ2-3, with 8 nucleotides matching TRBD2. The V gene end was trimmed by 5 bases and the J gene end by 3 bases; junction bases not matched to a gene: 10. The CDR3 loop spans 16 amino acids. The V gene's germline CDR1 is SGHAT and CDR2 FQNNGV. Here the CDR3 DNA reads TGTGCCAGCAGCACGGGACTAGATGTTGGTACAGATACGCAGTATTTT. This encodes CASSTGLDVGTDTQYF.

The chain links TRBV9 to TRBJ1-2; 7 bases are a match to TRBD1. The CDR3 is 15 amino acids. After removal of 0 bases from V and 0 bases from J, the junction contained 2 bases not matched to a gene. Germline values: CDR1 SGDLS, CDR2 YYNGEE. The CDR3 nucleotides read TGTGCCAGCAGCGTAGACCAGGGGGCTAACTATGGCTACACCTTC. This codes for CASSVDQGANYGYTF.

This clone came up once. The CDR3 bases are TGTGCCAGCACCTCGGTCCTAGCGGGCAATGAGCAGTTCTTC. Its translation is CASTSVLAGNEQFF. This chain connects TRBV7-2 to TRBJ2-1; 8 bases align to TRBD2. Germline CDR1 SGHTA, CDR2 FQGNSA. J was trimmed by 6 bases and V by 7 bases; bases with no gene match: 8. The CDR3 runs to 14 residues.

The DNA for the CDR3 is TGTGCCAGTAGTATCGTCGAAGCTAATTCACCCCTCCACTTT. It is translated as CASSIVEANSPLHF. The chain is built from TRBV19 and TRBJ1-6; D is unresolved. Germline CDR1 is LNHDA and CDR2 is SQIVND (reference sequence). Trimming stripped 3 bases from V and 6 bases from J, with 9 bases between. CDR3 length: 14 amino acids.

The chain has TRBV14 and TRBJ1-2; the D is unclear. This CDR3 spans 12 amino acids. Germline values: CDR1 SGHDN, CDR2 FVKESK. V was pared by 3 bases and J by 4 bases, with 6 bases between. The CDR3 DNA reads TGTGCCAGCAGCCAGGCTGGCTATGGCTACACCTTC. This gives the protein CASSQAGYGYTF. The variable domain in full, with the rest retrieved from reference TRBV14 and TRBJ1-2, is EAGVTQFPSHSVIEKGQTVTLRCDPISGHDNLYWYRRVMGKEIKFLLHFVKESKQDESGMPNNRFLAERTGGTYSTLKVQPAELEDSGVYFCASSQAGYGYTFGSGTRLTVV.